This is a list of T cell receptor beta chains from one sample in a study of CXCR3-negative and CXCR3-positive naive CD8 T cells. TCRdb re-called the 5' RACE reads, yielding one record per CDR3 amino acid sequence without DNA. The table lists 100,000 or so distinct CDR3 sequences. Sequences were obtained from naive CXCR3- CD8+ T cells from blood. The receptors here all came from a human donor in good health. Some clones in this sample may be carry-over from other donors' samples. Both conserved end residues are part of each CDR3.

V	J	length	CDR3
TRBV6-5	TRBJ2-1	13	CASSTTGDNEQFF
TRBV6-2/TRBV6-3	TRBJ2-5	14	CASSPRGGQETQYF
TRBV20-1	TRBJ2-2	14	CSAIGSLVTGELFF
TRBV29-1	TRBJ2-7	15	CSVEDGTTPTYEQYF
TRBV29-1	TRBJ1-2	11	CSVIGEVGYTF
TRBV29-1	TRBJ2-7	14	CSVEEQDGTYEQYF
TRBV29-1	TRBJ2-5	14	CSVEVGFGAEAQYF
TRBV12-3/TRBV12-4	TRBJ2-1	13	CASSPSRALEQFF
TRBV16	TRBJ2-7	13	CASSQFRSAEQYF
TRBV11-3	TRBJ1-2	14	CASSLGHWGYGYTF
TRBV28	TRBJ2-5	14	CASRATGSGETQYF
TRBV29-1	TRBJ1-3	14	CSVEDLGSGNTIYF
TRBV12-3/TRBV12-4	TRBJ2-7	15	CASSVTGDRNNEQYF
TRBV10-3	TRBJ2-1	11	CAISEGSEQFF
TRBV29-1	TRBJ2-2	13	CSVVAPNTGELFF